The rows below give T cell receptor beta chains drawn from one sample of a study of control samples from healthy donors and cancer patients. The method was immunoSEQ multiplex PCR; TCRdb's version includes in-frame clones alone and lacks a portion of them. This table has 100,000 to 150,000 clones, around 93% appearing once. Sample: blood. The source of these receptors is a man between 18 and 35 years old in good health. Both conserved end residues are part of each CDR3. The order of the fields is J gene, D gene, clone size, V gene, CDR3 DNA, CDR3 protein. A D gene is named only where the DNA matches it firmly. Size is stated for part of the rows, as once, few or many counts, or as a class when the clone is expanded.

TRBJ2-5	TRBD1	once	TRBV5-1	TGCGCCAGTAGCGGGTTGGGACAGGGCCAAGAGACCCAGTACTTC	CASSGLGQGQETQYF
TRBJ1-6	-	-	TRBV4-1	TGCGCCAGCAGCCAAAAGAAAGAGTCACCCCTCCACTTT	CASSQKKESPLHF
TRBJ1-6	-	few	TRBV6-1	TGTGCCAGCAGTGATTCAGATTTTGGGTTCGTTAATTCACCCCTCCACTTT	CASSDSDFGFVNSPLHF
TRBJ1-1	TRBD1	-	TRBV11-2	TGTGCCAGCAGCACAGGGACAGAGGCTTTCTTT	CASSTGTEAFF
TRBJ1-4	-	-	TRBV10-3	TGTGCCATAGGACAGATTAATGAAAAACTGTTTTTT	CAIGQINEKLFF
TRBJ2-7	-	few	TRBV5-4	TGTGCCAGCAGTTTCCGGGGCTCCCTCTACGAGCAGTACTTC	CASSFRGSLYEQYF
TRBJ1-1	-	-	TRBV5-1	TGCGCCAGCAGCGTGGACGGGGGGCTCGGCACTGAAGCTTTCTTT	CASSVDGGLGTEAFF
TRBJ2-1	TRBD2	-	TRBV18	TGTGCCAGCTCCCGGGGACTAGCGATAGTGACCTACAATGAGCAGTTCTTC	CASSRGLAIVTYNEQFF
TRBJ2-5	TRBD2	-	TRBV5-1	TGCGCCAGCAGCTTCGGGTTTGGCGGGGGGGAGGAGACCCAGTACTTC	CASSFGFGGGEETQYF
TRBJ1-2	TRBD1	once	TRBV4-1	TGCGCCAGCAGCCAGACGAATCCGGGACAGATCTATGGCTACACCTTC	CASSQTNPGQIYGYTF
TRBJ1-1	-	-	TRBV6-5	TGTGCCAGCAGCCCGACAGGGAACACTGAAGCTTTCTTT	CASSPTGNTEAFF
TRBJ1-6	-	-	TRBV27	TGTGCCAGCAGTCCCGGACTAAATTCACCCCTCCACTTT	CASSPGLNSPLHF
TRBJ2-7	TRBD2	few	TRBV7-2	TGTGCCAGCAGCGCAAGCGGGGGGGCCTACGAGCAGTACTTC	CASSASGGAYEQYF
TRBJ2-3	TRBD2	-	TRBV7-9	TGTGCCAGCAGCTCCACCAAGCGGGGGGGCCGAGATACGCAGTATTTT	CASSSTKRGGRDTQYF
TRBJ2-7	TRBD2	-	TRBV11-2	TGTGCCAGCAGCCCGGGACTAGCGGAGGACTTC	CASSPGLAEDF
TRBJ1-6	TRBD1	few	TRBV28	TGTGCCAGCAGTCCCGGGACAGGAGGATCACCCCTCCACTTT	CASSPGTGGSPLHF
TRBJ1-1	-	-	TRBV19	TGTGCCAGTACCCCGCTCGTGGGGTCGAACACTGAAGCTTTCTTT	CASTPLVGSNTEAFF
TRBJ1-3	-	-	TRBV7-9	TGTGCCAGCAGCCAAAACAGGGAACCGGCCATATATTTT	CASSQNREPAIYF
TRBJ2-1	TRBD2	-	TRBV5-1	TGCGCCAGCAGCTTGGCTAGCGGGGGGTCCTACAATGAGCAGTTCTTC	CASSLASGGSYNEQFF
TRBJ1-2	-	-	TRBV12-3/TRBV12-4	TGTGCCAGCGCACCGGCAGCGGAGGATGGCTACACCTTC	CASAPAAEDGYTF
TRBJ1-5	-	-	TRBV3-1/TRBV3-2	TGTGCCAGCAGCCCACAGCCATTTAGCAATCAGCCCCAGCATTTT	CASSPQPFSNQPQHF
TRBJ2-3	TRBD1	-	TRBV11-1	TGTGCCAGCAGCTCTCAACGGGACAGGGTCACAGATACGCAGTATTTT	CASSSQRDRVTDTQYF
TRBJ2-1	TRBD1	-	TRBV7-9	TGTGCCAGCAGCCCGGTGGGCGGGACAGGGCACAATGAGCAGTTCTTC	CASSPVGGTGHNEQFF
TRBJ2-3	-	-	TRBV10-2	TGCGCCAGCAGCGCTGGGCGCACAGATACGCAGTATTTT	CASSAGRTDTQYF
TRBJ1-2	TRBD1	-	TRBV2	TGTGCCAGCAGTGAAACCGGGACAGCGTTTATCTATGGCTACACCTTC	CASSETGTAFIYGYTF
TRBJ2-4	-	-	TRBV3-1/TRBV3-2	TGTGCCAGCAGCTTGCAGGGGGCCAAAAACATTCAGTACTTC	CASSLQGAKNIQYF
TRBJ1-1	-	-	TRBV19	TGTGCCACCGGACAGTTGAACACTGAAGCTTTCTTT	CATGQLNTEAFF
TRBJ2-1	-	-	TRBV6-5	TGTGCCAGCAGTTCGAACAATGAGCAGTTCTTC	CASSSNNEQFF
TRBJ1-2	TRBD1	-	TRBV7-9	TGTGCCAGCAGCCGACAGGGAATTAGTTATGGCTACACCTTC	CASSRQGISYGYTF
TRBJ2-2	TRBD2	-	TRBV18	TGTGCCAGCTCACCACAGGGACTAGCGAGGCCCGGGGAGCTGTTTTTT	CASSPQGLARPGELFF
TRBJ1-4	-	-	TRBV14	TGTGCCAGCAGCCCCCTCCGACAGGATTCGAGGGAAAAACTGTTTTTT	CASSPLRQDSREKLFF
TRBJ2-3	TRBD1	-	TRBV6-5	TGTGCCAGCTTCAGGGGGAGCACAGATACGCAGTATTTT	CASFRGSTDTQYF
TRBJ2-4	TRBD1	-	TRBV9	TGTGCCAGCAGCGTAGGAGGGACAGGGACCAAAAACATTCAGTACTTC	CASSVGGTGTKNIQYF
TRBJ2-3	TRBD2	many	TRBV10-3	TGTGCCACCGGGACTAGCGGGGGAGGAGATACGCAGTATTTT	CATGTSGGGDTQYF